Listed below are T cell receptor beta chains from one sample, sequenced in a study of CD8+ T cells in alopecia areata. Using immunoSEQ multiplex PCR, the repertoire was profiled, and TCRdb retains in-frame clones only, with some absent. Among some 180,000 clones listed, more than 55% were seen once. The sequencing input was CD8+ T cells sorted from blood. The receptors shown here come from a human donor in good health. The CDR3 runs from the conserved cysteine through the conserved F or W. D genes are given only for firm matches. Rows may omit the clone size; those that give it use once, few, many or a size class.

abundance: few; j_gene: TRBJ2-7; d_gene: TRBD2; v_gene: TRBV29-1; CDR3aa: CSASTSGGTYEQYF; CDR3nt: TGCAGCGCCTCGACTAGCGGGGGGACCTACGAGCAGTACTTC
abundance: NA; j_gene: TRBJ2-1; d_gene: TRBD2; v_gene: TRBV7-9; CDR3aa: CASSSTGGPSFNEQFF; CDR3nt: TGTGCCAGCAGCTCAACGGGGGGACCCTCCTTCAATGAGCAGTTCTTC
abundance: NA; j_gene: TRBJ2-5; d_gene: NA; v_gene: TRBV7-9; CDR3aa: CASSSGLLETQYF; CDR3nt: TGTGCCAGCAGCTCTGGCCTCCTAGAGACCCAGTACTTC
abundance: few; j_gene: TRBJ2-1; d_gene: TRBD2; v_gene: TRBV4-1; CDR3aa: CASSPGGGGLDNEQFF; CDR3nt: TGCGCCAGCAGCCCCGGTGGCGGGGGGCTTGACAATGAGCAGTTCTTC
abundance: few; j_gene: TRBJ2-1; d_gene: TRBD2; v_gene: TRBV4-1; CDR3aa: CASSQEAFAGGPGNEQFF; CDR3nt: TGCGCCAGCAGCCAAGAAGCGTTCGCGGGGGGCCCCGGCAATGAGCAGTTCTTC
abundance: NA; j_gene: TRBJ2-5; d_gene: TRBD2; v_gene: TRBV4-1; CDR3aa: CASSLGTSGGRKTQYF; CDR3nt: TGCGCCAGCAGCCTGGGAACTAGCGGGGGGCGGAAGACCCAGTACTTC
abundance: few; j_gene: TRBJ1-1; d_gene: NA; v_gene: TRBV27; CDR3aa: CASSPGGLQSTEAFF; CDR3nt: TGTGCCAGCAGCCCCGGAGGGTTACAGAGCACTGAAGCTTTCTTT
abundance: NA; j_gene: TRBJ1-2; d_gene: TRBD1; v_gene: TRBV5-6; CDR3aa: CASSRTGRHGYTF; CDR3nt: TGTGCCAGCAGCCGGACAGGCCGCCATGGCTACACCTTC
abundance: NA; j_gene: TRBJ2-1; d_gene: NA; v_gene: TRBV2; CDR3aa: CASSTLDRSSYNEQFF; CDR3nt: TGTGCCAGCAGCACTCTCGACAGGAGCTCCTACAATGAGCAGTTCTTC
abundance: NA; j_gene: TRBJ1-2; d_gene: NA; v_gene: TRBV6-1; CDR3aa: CASSSTVNYGYTF; CDR3nt: TGTGCCAGCAGCTCGACTGTAAACTATGGCTACACCTTC
abundance: NA; j_gene: TRBJ2-6; d_gene: NA; v_gene: TRBV19; CDR3aa: CASSSSGDTSGANVLTF; CDR3nt: TGTGCCAGTAGTAGTTCGGGGGACACCTCTGGGGCCAACGTCCTGACTTTC
abundance: NA; j_gene: TRBJ1-4; d_gene: NA; v_gene: TRBV7-2; CDR3aa: CASSFRQPSREEKLFF; CDR3nt: TGTGCCAGCAGCTTCCGACAGCCCTCACGGGAGGAAAAACTGTTTTTT
abundance: NA; j_gene: TRBJ2-5; d_gene: TRBD1; v_gene: TRBV30; CDR3aa: CAWAPGTGSRETQYF; CDR3nt: TGTGCCTGGGCACCCGGGACAGGGTCCAGGGAGACCCAGTACTTC
abundance: NA; j_gene: TRBJ2-1; d_gene: NA; v_gene: TRBV14; CDR3aa: CASSYIPNEQFF; CDR3nt: TGTGCCAGCAGCTACATCCCCAATGAGCAGTTCTTC
abundance: NA; j_gene: TRBJ1-1; d_gene: NA; v_gene: TRBV7-9; CDR3aa: CASSSYRSTENTEAFF; CDR3nt: TGTGCCAGCAGCTCCTACCGTTCGACAGAGAACACTGAAGCTTTCTTT
abundance: NA; j_gene: TRBJ1-1; d_gene: NA; v_gene: TRBV7-6; CDR3aa: CASSSGVGLNTEAFF; CDR3nt: TGTGCCAGCAGCTCAGGGGTAGGGCTGAACACTGAAGCTTTCTTT
abundance: NA; j_gene: TRBJ1-5; d_gene: NA; v_gene: TRBV9; CDR3aa: CASSVGQINQPQHF; CDR3nt: TGTGCCAGCAGCGTAGGACAGATCAATCAGCCCCAGCATTTT
abundance: NA; j_gene: TRBJ1-6; d_gene: TRBD1; v_gene: TRBV19; CDR3aa: CASRTGVGSPLHF; CDR3nt: TGTGCCAGTCGAACAGGGGTTGGGTCACCCCTCCACTTT
abundance: NA; j_gene: TRBJ2-5; d_gene: TRBD2; v_gene: TRBV11-2; CDR3aa: CASSSGGARETQYF; CDR3nt: TGTGCCAGCAGCAGCGGGGGGGCCCGGGAGACCCAGTACTTC
abundance: few; j_gene: TRBJ2-2; d_gene: NA; v_gene: TRBV7-8; CDR3aa: CASSAMQGANTGELFF; CDR3nt: TGTGCCAGCAGCGCTATGCAGGGCGCGAACACCGGGGAGCTGTTTTTT
abundance: NA; j_gene: TRBJ2-3; d_gene: TRBD2; v_gene: TRBV7-7; CDR3aa: CASSPIAGGDTDTQYF; CDR3nt: TGTGCCAGCAGCCCCATAGCGGGGGGGGACACAGATACGCAGTATTTT
abundance: few; j_gene: TRBJ2-1; d_gene: NA; v_gene: TRBV29-1; CDR3aa: CSAITGNEQFF; CDR3nt: TGCAGCGCCATTACAGGGAATGAGCAGTTCTTC
abundance: NA; j_gene: TRBJ2-7; d_gene: NA; v_gene: TRBV7-9; CDR3aa: CASSSAGRQAYEQYF; CDR3nt: TGTGCCAGCAGCTCGGCAGGGAGACAAGCCTACGAGCAGTACTTC
abundance: NA; j_gene: TRBJ1-2; d_gene: TRBD1; v_gene: TRBV25-1; CDR3aa: CASSGTGPGRGGYTF; CDR3nt: TGTGCCAGCAGCGGGACAGGCCCGGGTCGCGGGGGCTACACCTTC
abundance: NA; j_gene: TRBJ2-6; d_gene: TRBD1; v_gene: TRBV5-6; CDR3aa: CASTQGAGANVLTF; CDR3nt: TGTGCCAGCACCCAGGGGGCGGGGGCCAACGTCCTGACTTTC
abundance: NA; j_gene: TRBJ1-2; d_gene: NA; v_gene: TRBV6-5; CDR3aa: CASSGRRNYGYTF; CDR3nt: TGTGCCAGCAGTGGACGGAGAAACTATGGCTACACCTTC
abundance: NA; j_gene: TRBJ2-3; d_gene: TRBD1; v_gene: TRBV6-6; CDR3aa: CASREQGADTQYF; CDR3nt: TGTGCCTCCCGCGAACAGGGGGCAGATACGCAGTATTTT
abundance: NA; j_gene: TRBJ1-1; d_gene: NA; v_gene: TRBV29-1; CDR3aa: CSAALGQNTEAFF; CDR3nt: TGCAGCGCAGCGTTAGGACAGAACACTGAAGCTTTCTTT
abundance: NA; j_gene: TRBJ1-1; d_gene: TRBD1; v_gene: TRBV6-1; CDR3aa: CASLGQGNPEAFF; CDR3nt: TGTGCCAGCCTGGGACAGGGCAACCCTGAAGCTTTCTTT
abundance: NA; j_gene: TRBJ2-1; d_gene: NA; v_gene: TRBV5-6; CDR3aa: CASSLAWSGYYEQFF; CDR3nt: TGTGCCAGCAGCTTGGCCTGGTCAGGGTACTATGAGCAGTTCTTC
abundance: few; j_gene: TRBJ2-7; d_gene: NA; v_gene: TRBV29-1; CDR3aa: CSVPSGGLDEQYF; CDR3nt: TGCAGCGTCCCCAGCGGAGGGCTCGACGAGCAGTACTTC
abundance: NA; j_gene: TRBJ2-7; d_gene: NA; v_gene: TRBV4-1; CDR3aa: CASSPPGYEQYF; CDR3nt: TGCGCCAGCAGCCCCCCGGGGTACGAGCAGTACTTC
abundance: NA; j_gene: TRBJ1-1; d_gene: NA; v_gene: TRBV5-1; CDR3aa: CASTADSFNTEAFF; CDR3nt: TGCGCCAGCACCGCGGACAGTTTTAACACTGAAGCTTTCTTT
abundance: NA; j_gene: TRBJ2-7; d_gene: TRBD1; v_gene: TRBV6-6; CDR3aa: CASSPQPGQGVHEQYF; CDR3nt: TGTGCCAGCAGTCCCCAGCCGGGACAGGGTGTCCACGAGCAGTACTTC
abundance: once; j_gene: TRBJ2-7; d_gene: TRBD1; v_gene: TRBV25-1; CDR3aa: CASSELGTGPYEQYF; CDR3nt: TGTGCCAGCAGTGAATTAGGGACAGGGCCCTACGAGCAGTACTTC
abundance: few; j_gene: TRBJ2-7; d_gene: NA; v_gene: TRBV7-8; CDR3aa: CASSSSSSEYYEQYF; CDR3nt: TGTGCCAGCAGCTCATCGTCGAGTGAGTACTACGAGCAGTACTTC
abundance: once; j_gene: TRBJ2-6; d_gene: TRBD1; v_gene: TRBV2; CDR3aa: CASHGQGRYGANVLTF; CDR3nt: TGTGCCAGCCATGGACAGGGACGGTATGGGGCCAACGTCCTGACTTTC
abundance: NA; j_gene: TRBJ2-1; d_gene: TRBD2; v_gene: TRBV11-2; CDR3aa: CASSGGASGGAWSYNEQFF; CDR3nt: TGTGCCAGCAGCGGAGGGGCTAGCGGGGGGGCCTGGTCCTACAATGAGCAGTTCTTC
abundance: NA; j_gene: TRBJ2-3; d_gene: NA; v_gene: TRBV20-1; CDR3aa: CSVVGTDTQYF; CDR3nt: TGCAGTGTCGTCGGGACAGATACGCAGTATTTT
abundance: NA; j_gene: TRBJ2-7; d_gene: TRBD1; v_gene: TRBV2; CDR3aa: CASGQGRSYEQYF; CDR3nt: TGTGCCAGCGGACAGGGCAGATCCTACGAGCAGTACTTC
abundance: NA; j_gene: TRBJ1-3; d_gene: NA; v_gene: TRBV29-1; CDR3aa: CSVVGQGFSGNTIYF; CDR3nt: TGCAGCGTTGTGGGGCAGGGCTTCTCTGGAAACACCATATATTTT
abundance: NA; j_gene: TRBJ2-5; d_gene: TRBD2; v_gene: TRBV4-1; CDR3aa: CASSQELAGKTQYF; CDR3nt: TGCGCCAGCAGCCAAGAACTAGCGGGGAAGACCCAGTACTTC
abundance: few; j_gene: TRBJ2-7; d_gene: NA; v_gene: TRBV29-1; CDR3aa: CSAGGRREGSYEQYF; CDR3nt: TGCAGCGCTGGGGGGAGGAGGGAAGGGTCCTACGAGCAGTACTTC
abundance: few; j_gene: TRBJ2-5; d_gene: NA; v_gene: TRBV2; CDR3aa: CASSWRNQRETQYF; CDR3nt: TGTGCCAGCAGCTGGAGAAATCAGAGGGAGACCCAGTACTTC
abundance: NA; j_gene: TRBJ1-1; d_gene: NA; v_gene: TRBV29-1; CDR3aa: CSVENGWGGNTEAFF; CDR3nt: TGCAGCGTTGAAAACGGTTGGGGAGGGAACACTGAAGCTTTCTTT
abundance: NA; j_gene: TRBJ2-1; d_gene: NA; v_gene: TRBV4-1; CDR3aa: CASSQVTGQYNEQFF; CDR3nt: TGCGCCAGCAGCCAAGTAACGGGGCAATACAATGAGCAGTTCTTC
abundance: NA; j_gene: TRBJ1-1; d_gene: NA; v_gene: TRBV29-1; CDR3aa: CSVDMDQAFF; CDR3nt: TGCAGCGTTGATATGGACCAAGCTTTCTTT
abundance: NA; j_gene: TRBJ2-1; d_gene: TRBD1; v_gene: TRBV13; CDR3aa: CASSLEGQPPNEQFF; CDR3nt: TGTGCCAGCAGCTTAGAGGGACAGCCCCCCAATGAGCAGTTCTTC
abundance: NA; j_gene: TRBJ2-1; d_gene: NA; v_gene: TRBV10-2; CDR3aa: CAGRDISYNEQFF; CDR3nt: TGCGCCGGCCGGGACATCTCCTACAATGAGCAGTTCTTC
abundance: NA; j_gene: TRBJ2-3; d_gene: TRBD2; v_gene: TRBV2; CDR3aa: CASRGVTGDTDTQYF; CDR3nt: TGTGCCAGCCGGGGGGTAACGGGGGACACAGATACGCAGTATTTT
abundance: NA; j_gene: TRBJ2-1; d_gene: TRBD2; v_gene: TRBV6-5; CDR3aa: CASSPSGGSYNEQFF; CDR3nt: TGTGCCAGCAGTCCCAGCGGGGGCTCCTACAATGAGCAGTTCTTC
abundance: few; j_gene: TRBJ2-1; d_gene: NA; v_gene: TRBV7-6; CDR3aa: CASSLRGNEQFF; CDR3nt: TGTGCCAGCAGCTTAAGGGGCAATGAGCAGTTCTTC
abundance: NA; j_gene: TRBJ1-6; d_gene: NA; v_gene: TRBV7-9; CDR3aa: CASSRRSEGVNNSPLHF; CDR3nt: TGTGCCAGCAGCCGTAGATCGGAGGGCGTCAATAATTCACCCCTCCACTTT
abundance: few; j_gene: TRBJ1-1; d_gene: NA; v_gene: TRBV6-6; CDR3aa: CASLRGTEAFF; CDR3nt: TGTGCCAGCTTGAGGGGGACTGAAGCTTTCTTT
abundance: NA; j_gene: TRBJ1-3; d_gene: NA; v_gene: TRBV5-6; CDR3aa: CASSMGGAGNTIYF; CDR3nt: TGTGCCAGCAGCATGGGGGGAGCTGGAAACACCATATATTTT